The 22 T cell receptor beta chains reported below all come from one sample, sequenced in a study of T-cell memory formation after mild COVID-19. TCRdb re-derived calls from the 5' RACE reads in MiXCR, one entry per CDR3 protein. The table includes fewer than 250,000 distinct CDR3 sequences, under 12% detected once. Sequencing was performed on PBMCs or a T cell subset sorted from them (not recorded which). These receptors were collected from a man in his late teens or twenties who had mild COVID-19 (a few samples of this study predate the infection). Cell type and time point are not known.

There are a few counts of this clonotype. V and J are TRBV7-2 and TRBJ1-1, with D possibly being TRBD1 (6 bases). The CDR3 spans 13 residues. The V gene's germline CDR1 is SGHTA and CDR2 FQGNSA. V was trimmed by 5 bases and J by 13 bases, leaving 20 bases between them. The chain's CDR3 is CASSTQGNLLGFF. CDR3 nucleotide sequence: TGTGCCAGCAGCACACAGGGTAACCTGTTGGGTTTCTTT.

This clonotype has just a few counts. The chain links TRBV2 to TRBJ1-2; D remains unclear. The CDR3 length is 13 residues. CDR1 is SNHLY and CDR2 is FYNNEI in the germline V gene. V was trimmed by 4 bases and J by 7 bases, leaving 13 bases between them. The CDR3 sequence is CASSGTPGGGYTF. CDR3 in DNA: TGTGCCAGCAGTGGGACCCCGGGAGGTGGCTACACCTTC.

The chain combines TRBV5-5 with TRBJ2-2; perhaps D is TRBD1 or TRBD2 (6 bases each). Between the trimmed V and J ends, which lost 2 bases and 2 bases, there was a span of 19 bases. The CDR3 totals 18 residues. Germline CDR1 reads SGHKS; CDR2 reads YYEKEE (reference sequence). CDR3 DNA sequence: TGTGCCAGCAGCTTCCGGGGGACCGGGACAAAAAACACCGGGGAGCTGTTTTTT. Translating gives CASSFRGTGTKNTGELFF.

This clonotype showed up just a few times. The V and J genes are TRBV6-6 and TRBJ2-1, with no clear D. Looked up from germline, CDR1 is MNHNY and CDR2 is SVGAGI (reference sequence). This CDR3 spans 12 amino acids. Deletions cut 2 bases from V and 6 bases from J, with 5 bases between. CDR3 DNA: TGTGCCAGCAGTTACCCCTTCAATGAGCAGTTCTTC. It specifies CASSYPFNEQFF.

This clonotype turned up a few times. V and J are TRBV7-2 and TRBJ1-5, with a weak D call TRBD1 (5 bases). V dropped 7 bases and J dropped 5 bases, with 18 bases sitting between them. The germline gives CDR1 SGHTA, CDR2 FQGNSA. CDR3 size: 15 residues. The CDR3 sequence: CASTTRGGIDQPQHF. CDR3 DNA sequence: TGTGCCAGCACAACTCGTGGGGGGATCGATCAGCCCCAGCATTTT.

This clonotype has more than one count but fewer than ten. This chain connects TRBV6-6 to TRBJ1-4; 8 bases agree with TRBD1. The CDR3 consists of 14 residues. CDR1 is MNHNY, CDR2 SVGAGI, per germline (reference sequence). V lost 2 bases and J lost 6; bases outside the gene matches: 2. CDR3 sequence reads: CASSYGQGYEKLFF. DNA for the CDR3: TGTGCCAGCAGTTACGGACAGGGTTATGAAAAACTGTTTTTT.

The chain combines TRBV20-1 with TRBJ2-3, with D hard to call. The CDR3 spans 13 residues. V was shortened by 1 base and J by 2 bases, with 7 bases between the two germline ends. Germline CDR1 DFQATT, CDR2 SNEGSKA (reference sequence). CDR3 amino acids: CSARAVITDTQYF. CDR3 nucleotides: TGCAGTGCTAGAGCGGTCATCACAGATACGCAGTATTTT.

This chain uses TRBV12-3 or TRBV12-4 with TRBJ2-3; D remains ambiguous. V was cut by 3 bases and J by 3 bases, with 7 bases left in between. CDR3 length: 13 residues. CDR3 protein: CASSFGQTDTQYF. Written as DNA, the CDR3 is TGTGCCAGCAGTTTTGGGCAGACAGATACGCAGTATTTT.

This clonotype has a count of ten or more. The chain carries TRBV7-3 and TRBJ2-1, with 13 bases that match TRBD2. The CDR3 is made up of 18 amino acids. Germline V CDR1 and CDR2: SGHTA, FQGTGA. V was pared by 5 bases and J by 0 bases, with 7 bases of the junction left unmatched. CDR3 region: CASSPGTSGVSSYNEQFF. Here the CDR3 DNA reads TGTGCCAGCAGCCCCGGGACTAGCGGGGTGAGCTCCTACAATGAGCAGTTCTTC.

This clonotype was counted only a few times. The genes are TRBV3-1 and TRBJ2-5; 9 bases match TRBD1. The CDR3 runs to 14 residues. In germline, CDR1 is LGHDT, CDR2 YNNKEL (reference sequence). Trimming took 2 bases from V and 5 from J; bases not matched to a gene: 3. The DNA for the CDR3 is TGTGCCAGCAGCCAATACAGGGGGCAGGAGACCCAGTACTTC. Its translation: CASSQYRGQETQYF.

In this sample, this clonotype turned up a few times. The chain joins TRBV7-2 to TRBJ2-5; D perhaps matches TRBD2 (6 bases). This CDR3 region has 15 residues. V was shortened by 3 bases and J by 5 bases, with 16 bases between the two germline ends. CDR1 SGHTA and CDR2 FQGNSA come from the germline V gene. The CDR3 region is CASSFRTGDQETQYF. In DNA, the CDR3 is TGTGCCAGCAGCTTCAGAACGGGGGATCAGGAGACCCAGTACTTC.

This clonotype was detected a few times. The chain links TRBV20-1 to TRBJ2-1; 11 bases line up with TRBD2. The V gene end was trimmed by 1 base and the J gene end by 4 bases; junction bases not matched to a gene: 15. Germline V gene data show CDR1 as DFQATT and CDR2 as SNEGSKA (reference sequence). The CDR3 is 19 amino acids. CDR3 DNA: TGCAGTGCTAGAGTTACTAGCGGGGGTAGCTTAAGTCCTTACAATGAGCAGTTCTTC. It encodes CSARVTSGGSLSPYNEQFF.

For this clonotype: A read error may be the cause here, since a much bigger clone is one base away. The chain combines TRBV7-6 with TRBJ2-1; D gene ambiguous. Trimming cost V 1 base and J 8 bases, with 15 bases left between them. Germline CDR1 SGHVS, CDR2 FNYEAQ. The CDR3 is 15 amino acids. The CDR3 reads CASSLGGHGRYEQFF. DNA of the CDR3: TGTGCCAGCAGCTTAGGAGGTCATGGACGCTATGAGCAGTTCTTC.

The chain carries TRBV5-1 and TRBJ2-2; 7 positions match TRBD2. There are 16 residues in the CDR3. Losses at the gene ends were 5 bases for V and 0 bases for J; bases not matched to a gene: 7. Germline V gene data show CDR1 as SGHRS and CDR2 as YFSETQ. The CDR3 nucleotides read TGCGCCAGCAGTTCGCAGGGAGGGGCGAACACCGGGGAGCTGTTTTTT. Amino acid sequence: CASSSQGGANTGELFF. The full variable domain, completed using reference TRBV5-1 and TRBJ2-2, is KAGVTQTPRYLIKTRGQQVTLSCSPISGHRSVSWYQQTPGQGLQFLFEYFSETQRNKGNFPGRFSGRQFSNSRSEMNVSTLELGDSALYLCASSSQGGANTGELFFGEGSRLTVL.

This chain joins TRBV5-8 and TRBJ2-3, with unresolved D. V was shortened by 4 bases and J by 2 bases, with 14 bases between the two germline ends. Germline CDR1 SGHTS, CDR2 YDEGEE. The CDR3 totals 15 residues. The CDR3 DNA follows: TGTGCCAGCAGCCCCGGTCCCCCGGTCACAGATACGCAGTATTTT. Protein: CASSPGPPVTDTQYF.

The rearrangement uses TRBV6-5 and TRBJ1-6; D ambiguous. Trimming stripped 0 bases from V and 7 bases from J, with 16 bases between. Germline V gene lookup returns CDR1 MNHEY and CDR2 SVGAGI. The CDR3 runs 17 residues. The CDR3 coding sequence is TGTGCCAGCAGTTACTCGAGTGTGGGAGCCCCAAATTCACCCCTCCACTTT. The encoded protein is CASSYSSVGAPNSPLHF.

This clonotype has a handful of counts. This sequence joins TRBV12-3 or TRBV12-4 and TRBJ2-1; 7 nucleotides line up with TRBD1. Germline trimming cut 5 bases from V and 8 bases from J; bases unmatched to any gene: 15. The CDR3 sequence is 16 residues long. In DNA form, the CDR3 reads TGTGCCAGCAGTCCCCGGACAGGACGGGATCGGGATGAGCAGTTCTTC. Its translation: CASSPRTGRDRDEQFF.

This clonotype was counted between two and nine times. The CDR3 region has the DNA TGTGCCAGCAGCCAAGATACAGGGTTCTACGAGCAGTACTTC. This gives the protein CASSQDTGFYEQYF. The chain carries TRBV14 and TRBJ2-7; possibly TRBD1 for D (6 bases). The germline gives CDR1 SGHDN, CDR2 FVKESK. V shed 0 bases and J shed 3 bases, with 9 bases lying between them. There are 14 residues in the CDR3.

About this clonotype: The junction shows a germline mismatch at one end, possibly a read error. The rearrangement joins TRBV12-3 or TRBV12-4 to TRBJ2-1; D may correspond to TRBD1 or TRBD2 (5 bases each). CDR3 length: 13 amino acids. The CDR3 DNA reads as TGTTCCAGCCGGGGCAGCTCCTACAATGAGCAGTTCTTC. This sequence encodes CSSRGSSYNEQFF.

This clonotype has only a few counts. The V gene is TRBV6-6, the J gene TRBJ1-2, with D tentatively TRBD1 (5 bases). Per the germline V gene, CDR1 is MNHNY and CDR2 is SVGAGI (reference sequence). The CDR3 spans 11 residues. The V and J ends lost 7 bases and 4 bases respectively, with 7 bases between them. The CDR3 DNA reads as TGTGCCAGCACCCAGGGCTATGGCTACACCTTC. Translating it yields CASTQGYGYTF.

This clonotype was seen more than once but under ten times. V is TRBV5-1 and J is TRBJ1-1; tentative D call: TRBD1 (5 bases). Trimming shortened V by 1 base and J by 3 bases, and 10 bases separated the two germline ends. The CDR3 spans 14 residues. Germline assignment: CDR1 SGHRS and CDR2 YFSETQ. The DNA for the CDR3 is TGCGCCAGCAGCTTGAGGGACGGCTACACTGAAGCTTTCTTT. It translates to CASSLRDGYTEAFF.

This clonotype was picked up many times. V gene TRBV12-3 or TRBV12-4 combines with J gene TRBJ2-1; 12 bases are shared with TRBD2. This CDR3 contains 15 residues. V shed 5 bases and J 5 bases; nucleotides not matched to a gene: 4. The CDR3: CASSPWTSGDNEQFF. DNA for the CDR3: TGTGCCAGCAGTCCTTGGACTAGCGGGGACAATGAGCAGTTCTTC.